This T cell receptor (beta chain) is from a study of blood T cell repertoires in COVID-19. Overall study context: COVID-19 samples, acute and convalescent, were from the United States, Italy and Spain. T cells, B-cell-depleted T cells, or PBMCs supplied cDNA or gDNA.

The CDR3 is made up of 14 amino acids. Germline CDR1 and CDR2: GTSNPN and SVGIG (reference sequence). V was pared by 6 bases and J by 10 bases, with 13 bases of the junction left unmatched. As handled by the study authors: Estimation of nucleated cell counts relied on the amplification of reference gene primers. Libraries were prepared by immunoSEQ multiplex PCR; TCRdb keeps only in-frame clonotypes and omits some of them. The D gene and trimming were derived from the DNA, and the V and J assignments and clone size from that table. The top ten clones hold about 6% of a sample with nearly 25,000 clones, under 90% of them seen once.

The sample taken for sequencing was peripheral blood. The receptor was isolated from a man in his 70s with acute or convalescent COVID-19. V usage is TRBV30 and J usage is TRBJ1-4, with 8 bases identical to TRBD1. The DNA of the CDR3 is TGTGCCTGCCACAGGGGGGGGGAAGAGGGAAAACTGTTTTTT. This sequence encodes CACHRGGEEGKLFF.